This T cell receptor beta chain was identified in a study of CXCR3-negative and CXCR3-positive naive CD8 T cells. The CDR3 loop spans 18 amino acids. Germline lookup yields CDR1 SEHNR and CDR2 FQNEAQ (reference sequence). Via 5' RACE with UMI labels, TRB cDNA libraries were prepared. No DNA is given; TCRdb re-called the 5' RACE reads and lists each CDR3 protein once. Its listing shows about 130,000 distinct CDR3 sequences. The V gene is TRBV7-9, the J gene TRBJ2-7; TCRdb's assignment of TRBD2 cannot be checked, as there is no DNA. The sequencing input was naive CXCR3- CD8+ T cells from blood. Stated subset: CD45RO-CCR7+CD27+CD95- naive CD8+ T cells lacking CXCR3 (TNR3-). The TCR comes from a human donor in good health. Some clones in this sample may be carry-over from other donors' samples. CDR3 region: CASSLSSLAGGIADEQYF.